Only a few counts were recorded for the clone carrying this T cell receptor beta chain. Its antigen is unknown. Patients affected by ophthalmopathy presented a Clinical Activity Score of at least 3, a NOSPECS grade of at least 4, and disease duration below 3 months. A 10 ml volume of fresh peripheral blood provided the PBMCs. This sample stems from a study of T cells in Graves' hyperthyroidism and ophthalmopathy. Whole-study findings and limits: A model of 13 V-J features distinguished ophthalmopathy from stable hyperthyroidism. Most expanded thyroid clonotypes above 0.001 also appeared in blood.

Germline V gene sequence: CDR1 ENHRY, CDR2 SYGVKD. This CDR3 spans 12 amino acids. V gave up 6 bases and J gave up 6 bases, with 10 bases separating them. Authors of the study amplified TCR beta CDR3 regions from RNA transcripts. TCR CDR3 underwent first-round RT-PCR with the HTBI primer set. TCRdb re-called the multiplex PCR reads with MiXCR, one entry per CDR3 protein. The sample lists under 500,000 distinct CDR3 sequences; about an eighth were seen once. The TCR comes from a man aged 45-60 years with Graves' ophthalmopathy. This chain connects TRBV10-3 to TRBJ2-3; D ambiguous. The sequenced sample was blood. CDR3 amino acids: CAISLLGDTQYF. In DNA form, the CDR3 reads TGTGCCATCAGCCTGCTGGGGGATACGCAGTATTTT.